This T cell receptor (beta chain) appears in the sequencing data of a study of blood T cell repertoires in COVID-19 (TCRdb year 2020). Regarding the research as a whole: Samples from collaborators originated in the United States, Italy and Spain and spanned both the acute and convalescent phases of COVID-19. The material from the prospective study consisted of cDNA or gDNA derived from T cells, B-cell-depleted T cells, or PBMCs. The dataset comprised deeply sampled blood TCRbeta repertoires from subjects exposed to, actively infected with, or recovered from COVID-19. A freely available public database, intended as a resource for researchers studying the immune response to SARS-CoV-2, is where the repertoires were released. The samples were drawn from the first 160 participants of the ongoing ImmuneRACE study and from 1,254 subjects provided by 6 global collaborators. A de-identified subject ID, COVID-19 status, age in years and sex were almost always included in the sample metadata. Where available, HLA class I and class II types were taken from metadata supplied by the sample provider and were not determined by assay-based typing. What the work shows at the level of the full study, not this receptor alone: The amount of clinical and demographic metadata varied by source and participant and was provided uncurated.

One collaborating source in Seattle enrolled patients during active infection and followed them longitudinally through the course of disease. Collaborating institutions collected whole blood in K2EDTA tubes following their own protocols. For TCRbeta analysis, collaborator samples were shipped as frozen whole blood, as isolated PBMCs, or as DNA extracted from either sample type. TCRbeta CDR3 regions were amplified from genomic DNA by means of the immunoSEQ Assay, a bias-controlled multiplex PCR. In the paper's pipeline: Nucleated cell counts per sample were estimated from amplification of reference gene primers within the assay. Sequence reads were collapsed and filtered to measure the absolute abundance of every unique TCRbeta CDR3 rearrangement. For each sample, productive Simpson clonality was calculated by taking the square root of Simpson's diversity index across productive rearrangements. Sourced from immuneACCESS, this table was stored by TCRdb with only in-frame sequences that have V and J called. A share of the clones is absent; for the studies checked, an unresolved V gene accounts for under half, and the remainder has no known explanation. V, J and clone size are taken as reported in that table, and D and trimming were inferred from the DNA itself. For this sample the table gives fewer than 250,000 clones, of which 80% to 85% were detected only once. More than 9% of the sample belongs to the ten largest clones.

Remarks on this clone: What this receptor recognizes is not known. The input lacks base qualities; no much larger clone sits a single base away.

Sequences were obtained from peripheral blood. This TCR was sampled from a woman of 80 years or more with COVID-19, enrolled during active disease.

The sequence in DNA is TGCGCCAGCAGCGGACAGTTCGATAGCAATCAGCCCCAGCATTTT. This gives the protein CASSGQFDSNQPQHF. The chain links TRBV4-1 with TRBJ1-5; the D segment could be TRBD1, given 6 matching bases. The CDR3 covers 15 residues, taking in both the cysteine and the phenylalanine. Here the CDR3 DNA is all that survives: 45 bases in frame from base 1. Looking up the germline V gene yields CDR1 MGHRA and CDR2 YSYEKL. The trim is 5 bases for V and 0 bases for J, with a gap of 11 bases between the germline ends.